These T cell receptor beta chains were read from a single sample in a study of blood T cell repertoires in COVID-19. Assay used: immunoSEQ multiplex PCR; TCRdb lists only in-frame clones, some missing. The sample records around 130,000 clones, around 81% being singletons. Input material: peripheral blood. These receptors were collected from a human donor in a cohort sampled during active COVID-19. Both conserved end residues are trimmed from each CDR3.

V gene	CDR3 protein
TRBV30	AWSPGLAGAPDTQY
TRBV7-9	ASSHSGGDLNEQF
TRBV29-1	SIIGDRGHTEAF
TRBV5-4	ASSFRGTGNTEAF
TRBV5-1	ASSLVAWDRELYEQY
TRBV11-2	ASTPPAGELF
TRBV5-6	ASSRTGRQQY
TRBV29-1	SGTGFMNTEAF
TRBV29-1	SVAIGMSGTEAF
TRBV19	ASSTLGTGHSGANVLT
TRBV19	ASRGAGTSAWETQY
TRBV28	ASSLFGRGSITEAF
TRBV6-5	AVGDIGYETQY
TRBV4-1	ASSQREAATNEKLF
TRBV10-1	ASSVAGERNEQF
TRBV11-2	ASSSRDRGLNTEAF
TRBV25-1	ASSEYKLEQF
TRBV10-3	AISPGLAGGRYEQY
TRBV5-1	ASSLRRGDNEQF